Listed below are T cell receptor beta chains from one sample, sequenced in a study of human T cells and chemical hapten exposure. MiXCR, run by TCRdb on the RACE reads, gives a single entry per CDR3 protein. This sample has approximately 90,000 distinct CDR3 sequences, with 25% to 30% found just once. The source was whole blood, collected in connection with sensitization to the hapten diphenylcyclopropenone (DPC). The receptors shown here come from a man aged 40-49 years with alopecia areata. Some clones in this sample may be carry-over from other donors' samples. Each CDR3 is given with its conserved first and last residue. The order of the fields is clone size, D gene, J gene, V gene, CDR3 protein, CDR3 DNA. The D gene is left open where the match is weak. Where a row states a size, it is once, few, many or the class of an expanded clone; other rows omit it.

few	.	TRBJ2-3	TRBV29-1	CSVAVGRGESDTQYF	TGCAGCGTGGCGGTTGGCAGGGGAGAGTCAGATACGCAGTATTTT
many	TRBD1	TRBJ1-5	TRBV6-5	CASSSGQGLGQPQHF	TGTGCCAGCAGTTCCGGACAGGGGCTAGGTCAGCCCCAGCATTTT
few	TRBD2	TRBJ2-1	TRBV3-1	CASSQVPGGNYNEQFF	TGTGCCAGCAGCCAAGTCCCGGGAGGCAACTACAATGAGCAGTTCTTC
.	.	TRBJ2-4	TRBV28	CASSPRDLAKNIQYF	TGTGCCAGCAGCCCGAGGGACCTAGCCAAAAACATTCAGTACTTC
.	.	TRBJ2-7	TRBV6-5	CASSYSGRGRSYEQYF	TGTGCCAGCAGTTATAGTGGCAGGGGCCGCTCCTACGAGCAGTACTTC
few	.	TRBJ2-7	TRBV10-3	CAISGGSFTYEQYF	TGTGCCATCAGTGGGGGGTCTTTCACCTACGAGCAGTACTTC
few	.	TRBJ2-4	TRBV20-1	CSAPDGNGAKNIQYF	TGCAGTGCTCCTGACGGGAATGGGGCCAAAAACATTCAGTACTTC
many	.	TRBJ2-7	TRBV7-9	CASSFGQPSYEQYF	TGTGCCAGCAGCTTCGGGCAGCCTTCCTACGAGCAGTACTTC
.	.	TRBJ2-7	TRBV12-3/TRBV12-4	CASSLEQPYEQYF	TGTGCCAGCAGTTTAGAGCAGCCCTACGAGCAGTACTTC
few	.	TRBJ2-7	TRBV20-1	CSASSAPFSYEQYF	TGCAGTGCTAGTTCGGCACCTTTTTCCTACGAGCAGTACTTC
few	TRBD2	TRBJ2-5	TRBV2	CASNSQRGETQYF	TGTGCCAGCAACTCCCAGCGGGGCGAGACCCAGTACTTC
few	.	TRBJ1-1	TRBV10-2	CASSDQPYTEAFF	TGCGCCAGCAGTGACCAACCCTACACTGAAGCTTTCTTT
few	TRBD1	TRBJ1-1	TRBV7-9	CASSPRQGNTEAFF	TGTGCCAGCAGCCCCCGACAGGGGAACACTGAAGCTTTCTTT
medium-sized	TRBD2	TRBJ2-1	TRBV15	CATSRVAGVGEQFF	TGTGCCACCAGCAGAGTAGCGGGAGTAGGTGAGCAGTTCTTC
few	.	TRBJ2-2	TRBV2	CASLVQGNTGELFF	TGTGCCAGCCTGGTCCAGGGGAACACCGGGGAGCTGTTTTTT
.	.	TRBJ1-4	TRBV4-3	CASSQGLRDRRGEKLFF	TGCGCCAGCAGCCAAGGTCTAAGGGATCGTAGAGGTGAAAAACTGTTTTTT
.	TRBD1	TRBJ2-7	TRBV28	CASFDRGSYEQYF	TGTGCCAGCTTCGACAGGGGATCCTACGAGCAGTACTTC
few	TRBD1	TRBJ1-2	TRBV12-3/TRBV12-4	CASSKDRAGYTF	TGTGCCAGCAGTAAGGACAGGGCTGGCTACACCTTC
few	.	TRBJ2-7	TRBV12-3/TRBV12-4	CASSSYTDEQYF	TGTGCCAGCAGTTCCTATACCGACGAGCAGTACTTC
.	.	TRBJ2-1	TRBV14	CASSQVTYGSEQFF	TGTGCCAGCAGCCAAGTCACCTACGGAAGCGAGCAGTTCTTC
.	.	TRBJ2-7	TRBV12-3/TRBV12-4	CASSFTASSYEQYF	TGTGCCAGCAGCTTCACCGCCAGCTCCTACGAGCAGTACTTC
.	TRBD1	TRBJ2-7	TRBV7-2	CASSSRTGTLYEQYF	TGTGCCAGCAGCTCCCGGACAGGGACTCTGTACGAGCAGTACTTC
.	.	TRBJ1-6	TRBV4-3	CASSARVEGTYNSPLHF	TGCGCCAGCAGCGCTCGCGTCGAGGGGACCTATAATTCACCCCTCCACTTT
few	.	TRBJ1-3	TRBV20-1	CSARDSASGNTIYF	TGCAGTGCTAGAGATTCCGCCTCTGGAAACACCATATATTTT
.	.	TRBJ2-3	TRBV3-1	CASRPTWTDTQYF	TGTGCCAGCAGACCCACGTGGACAGATACGCAGTATTTT
.	.	TRBJ1-5	TRBV6-2/TRBV6-3	CASSYSGGNQPQHF	TGTGCCAGCAGTTACTCAGGAGGGAATCAGCCCCAGCATTTT
few	TRBD2	TRBJ2-3	TRBV14	CASSPTQTLASYF	TGTGCCAGCAGCCCCACACAGACACTAGCGTCGTATTTT
.	TRBD1	TRBJ2-7	TRBV28	CASSLQATGNYEQYF	TGTGCCAGCAGCCTTCAGGCGACAGGGAACTACGAGCAGTACTTC
.	TRBD2	TRBJ2-7	TRBV6-6	CASSSTSGPSYEQYF	TGTGCCAGCAGTTCTACTAGCGGGCCTTCCTACGAGCAGTACTTC
few	.	TRBJ2-2	TRBV11-3	CASSLRGTGELFF	TGTGCCAGCAGCTTAAGAGGCACCGGGGAGCTGTTTTTT
.	.	TRBJ2-5	TRBV12-3/TRBV12-4	CASSPWRNQETQYF	TGTGCCAGCAGTCCGTGGCGGAACCAAGAGACCCAGTACTTC
few	.	TRBJ2-3	TRBV20-1	CSARLAAKSTDTQYF	TGCAGTGCTAGATTGGCGGCCAAGAGCACAGATACGCAGTATTTT
few	.	TRBJ2-1	TRBV2	CASSDRGPEQFF	TGTGCCAGCAGTGACCGAGGGCCTGAGCAGTTCTTC
.	TRBD2	TRBJ2-3	TRBV10-3	CAIMRRERSDTQYF	TGTGCCATCATGAGGCGGGAGAGATCAGATACGCAGTATTTT
.	TRBD1	TRBJ2-4	TRBV6-2/TRBV6-3	CASSFRGTIQYF	TGTGCCAGCAGCTTCAGGGGGACCATTCAGTACTTC
.	.	TRBJ2-5	TRBV14	CASSQADSHTLTQETQYF	TGTGCCAGCAGTCAAGCGGACTCCCATACCTTAACTCAAGAGACCCAGTACTTC